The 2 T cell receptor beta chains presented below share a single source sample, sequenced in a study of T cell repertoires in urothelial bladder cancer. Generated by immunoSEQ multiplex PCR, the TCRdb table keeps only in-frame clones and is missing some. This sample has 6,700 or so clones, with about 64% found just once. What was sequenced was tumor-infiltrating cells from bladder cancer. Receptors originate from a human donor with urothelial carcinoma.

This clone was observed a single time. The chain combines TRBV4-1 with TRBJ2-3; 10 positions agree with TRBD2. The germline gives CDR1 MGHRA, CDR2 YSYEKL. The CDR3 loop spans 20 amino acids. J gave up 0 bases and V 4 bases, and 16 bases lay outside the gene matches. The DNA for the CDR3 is TGCGCCAGCAGCCCCCAACTTCCTAGCGGGGGCGGCTCTAGCACAGATACGCAGTATTTT. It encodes CASSPQLPSGGGSSTDTQYF.

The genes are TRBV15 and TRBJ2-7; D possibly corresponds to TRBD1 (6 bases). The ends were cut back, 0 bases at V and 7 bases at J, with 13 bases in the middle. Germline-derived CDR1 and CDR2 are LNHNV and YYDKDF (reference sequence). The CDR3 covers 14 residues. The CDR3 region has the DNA TGTGCCACCAGCAGAGATAGGGGGACCCGTGAGCAGTACTTC. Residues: CATSRDRGTREQYF.